This TCR beta chain was identified in a study of T cells in Graves' hyperthyroidism and ophthalmopathy. J lost 6 bases, V lost 6 bases, and 6 bases had no gene match. This CDR3 contains 14 residues. Looked up from germline, CDR1 is MNHEY and CDR2 is SVGEGT. It was RNA transcripts that yielded the amplified TCR beta CDR3 regions. With the HTBI primer set, the TCR CDR3 went through a first round of RT-PCR. TCRdb ran MiXCR on the multiplex PCR reads and lists one entry per CDR3 protein. The data hold fewer than 650,000 distinct CDR3 sequences, with less than 15% observed a single time. More than 8 ml fresh peripheral blood yielded the PBMCs. Many counts were recorded for this clonotype.

V gene TRBV6-2 or TRBV6-3 combines with J gene TRBJ1-5; 9 bases map to TRBD1. Input material: blood. The clonotype comes from a woman in her thirties or forties with Graves' hyperthyroidism. CDR3 in amino acids: CASRAGTGLQPQHF. As DNA, the CDR3 is TGTGCCAGCAGGGCCGGGACAGGGCTTCAGCCCCAGCATTTT.